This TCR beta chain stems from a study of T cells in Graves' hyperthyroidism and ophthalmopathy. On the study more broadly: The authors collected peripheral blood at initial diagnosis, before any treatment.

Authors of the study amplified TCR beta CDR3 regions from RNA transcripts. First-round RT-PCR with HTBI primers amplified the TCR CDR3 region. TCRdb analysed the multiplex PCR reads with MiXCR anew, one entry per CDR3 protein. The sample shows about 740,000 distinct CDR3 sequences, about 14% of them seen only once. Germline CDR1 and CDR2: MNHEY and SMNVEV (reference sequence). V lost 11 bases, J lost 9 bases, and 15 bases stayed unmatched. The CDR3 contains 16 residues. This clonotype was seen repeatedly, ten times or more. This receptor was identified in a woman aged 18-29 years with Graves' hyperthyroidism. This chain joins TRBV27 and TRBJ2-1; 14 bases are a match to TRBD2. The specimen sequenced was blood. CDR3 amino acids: CASHPGLAGEFTEQFF. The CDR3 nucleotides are TGTGCCTCCCATCCGGGACTAGCGGGAGAGTTCACTGAGCAGTTCTTC.